This T cell receptor beta chain was sequenced in a study of T-cell reconstitution after alpha-beta-depleted transplantation in children. Findings and caveats of the study: High day-60 TCRbeta diversity in some patients came from surviving recipient T cells and thymic progenitors. There were reportedly several hundred expanded graft clones from which alpha-beta T cells came about two months after transplant. T-cell counts and diversity were attributed mostly to newly produced T cells one year after transplant.

The sample holds a few counts of this clonotype. Antigen specificity is unknown. V gave up 1 base and J gave up 6 bases, with 4 bases separating them. The CDR3 has 12 amino acids. Germline-derived CDR1 and CDR2 are SGHVS and FNYEAQ. Unique molecular identifiers were built into the TCRbeta library. TCRdb itself ran the PCR reads through MiXCR, one entry per CDR3 protein. The sample yields 500,000 to 750,000 distinct CDR3 sequences, approximately 13% seen once. The clonotype comes from a male patient aged 10 to 17 who had a stem cell transplant for acute myeloid leukemia, so the T cells may come from the graft donor. The sample was PBMCs, mostly from graft donor cells, taken 360 days after TCRalphabeta/CD19-depleted stem cell transplant. The V call is TRBV7-6, the J call TRBJ2-1; D gene ambiguous. This CDR3 reads CASSLDVNEQFF. As DNA, the CDR3 is TGTGCCAGCAGCTTAGACGTCAATGAGCAGTTCTTC.